Following are 17 T cell receptor beta chains from one sample sequenced in a study of response to subunit inactivated influenza vaccine. One entry per CDR3 protein, called by TCRdb with MiXCR from the RT-PCR reads. The sample includes about 540,000 distinct CDR3 sequences, roughly 23% seen only once; the top ten take 2.8%. The sample was also reused in another study, on T cells expressing NK-cell markers. As that study records: With UMIs, 5'RACE template switching was used to make TCR beta cDNA.

The specimen was CD4+ T cells sorted from PBMCs, collected less than 13 days after vaccination. The source of these receptors is a man aged 45-65 years who received an inactivated influenza vaccine.

The J gene is TRBJ2-5, the V gene TRBV20-1, with D maybe TRBD2 (5 bases). Germline lookup yields CDR1 DFQATT and CDR2 SNEGSKA (reference sequence). Between the trimmed V and J ends, which lost 5 bases and 1 base, there was a span of 17 bases. The CDR3 totals 15 residues. The CDR3 nucleotides are TGCAGTGCTTCGGGCTCTAGAGGGAGCCAAGAGACCCAGTACTTC. It is translated as CSASGSRGSQETQYF.

In this sample, this clonotype turned up many times. The CDR3 DNA follows: TGTGCCAGCAGTGAATCTAGCAGTGGAGCGCTGTTTTTT. It translates to CASSESSSGALFF. This chain links TRBV25-1 with TRBJ1-4; no clear D. CDR1 and CDR2 from the germline V gene are MGHDK and SYGVNS. V lost 1 base and J 14 bases, leaving 14 bases between the germline ends. The length of the CDR3 is 13 residues.

This clonotype appeared a few times. The genes are TRBV5-6 and TRBJ2-3; D may be TRBD2 (6 bases). The CDR3 extends over 14 amino acids. V was shortened by 4 bases and J by 6 bases, with 15 bases between the two germline ends. Germline V CDR1 and CDR2: SGHDT, YYEEEE. The CDR3 is CASSSHSTRDTQYF. CDR3 coding DNA: TGTGCCAGCAGCAGCCATTCGACTAGGGATACGCAGTATTTT.

The V and J genes are TRBV7-2 and TRBJ2-7; TRBD1 matches at 11 bases. The CDR3 is 16 residues long. V shed 1 base, J shed 6 bases, and the junction held 8 bases outside the gene matches. Germline V gene lookup returns CDR1 SGHTA and CDR2 FQGNSA. CDR3 loop: CASSLVGTGGFGEQYF. CDR3 bases: TGTGCCAGCAGCTTAGTGGGGACAGGGGGTTTCGGCGAGCAGTACTTC.

In its sample, this clonotype was seen a few times. V is TRBV20-1 and J is TRBJ2-7; possibly TRBD1 for D (5 bases). CDR1 DFQATT and CDR2 SNEGSKA come from the germline V gene (reference sequence). This CDR3 is 13 amino acids long. The V gene lost 6 bases and the J gene lost 1 base, with 13 bases spanning the gap. This chain's CDR3 is CSAYSDSSYEQYF. CDR3 nucleotide sequence: TGCAGTGCGTACAGTGACAGTTCCTACGAGCAGTACTTC.

This clonotype came up a few times. This chain connects TRBV12-3 or TRBV12-4 to TRBJ1-5; maybe TRBD1 (5 bases). This CDR3 has 14 amino acids. The ends were cut back, 6 bases at V and 10 bases at J, with 19 bases in the middle. The CDR3 spells CASSPRGVPTPQHF. DNA for the CDR3: TGTGCCAGCAGCCCTCGGGGGGTACCTACACCCCAGCATTTT.

The chain couples TRBV27 to TRBJ2-5, with TRBD1 identical over 8 bases. The CDR3 totals 17 residues. Germline-derived CDR1 and CDR2 are MNHEY and SMNVEV (reference sequence). Losses at the gene ends were 3 bases for V and 1 base for J; bases not matched to a gene: 10. CDR3 sequence: CASSLSPRDRTQETQYF. DNA of the CDR3: TGTGCCAGCAGTTTGTCCCCCCGGGACAGGACCCAAGAGACCCAGTACTTC.

The chain uses TRBV7-8 and TRBJ2-3; D unclear. Germline V gene lookup returns CDR1 SGHVS and CDR2 FQNEAQ. Trimming cost V 5 bases and J 2 bases, with 14 bases left between them. The CDR3 consists of 15 residues. Written as DNA, the CDR3 is TGTGCCAGCAGCCAAATGGACGGTCTCACAGATACGCAGTATTTT. Translating it yields CASSQMDGLTDTQYF.

This clonotype was found many times. The rearrangement joins TRBV15 to TRBJ2-5; perhaps D is TRBD1 or TRBD2 (5 bases each). Germline CDR1 is LNHNV and CDR2 is YYDKDF (reference sequence). V was pared by 0 bases and J by 10 bases, with 12 bases between. The CDR3 has 13 residues. CDR3 residues: CATSRDLQRGQYF. In DNA form, the CDR3 reads TGTGCCACCAGCAGAGATCTCCAGAGGGGCCAGTACTTC.

The chain links TRBV4-1 to TRBJ2-5; 8 bases fit TRBD1. The CDR3 covers 18 residues. Germline V gene lookup returns CDR1 MGHRA and CDR2 YSYEKL. The V segment lost 1 base and the J segment 2 bases; nucleotides outside the gene matches: 12. The CDR3 is CASSQALGTGGLQETQYF. Written as DNA, the CDR3 is TGCGCCAGCAGCCAAGCTTTGGGGACAGGAGGACTACAAGAGACCCAGTACTTC.

This clonotype came up a few times. The chain links TRBV12-3 or TRBV12-4 to TRBJ2-5; perhaps D is TRBD1 or TRBD2 (6 bases each). The ends were cut back, 10 bases at V and 3 bases at J, with 21 bases in the middle. This CDR3 comprises 15 residues. CDR3 residues: CATRREGGLKETQYF. CDR3 nucleotide sequence: TGTGCCACCCGCAGGGAAGGGGGGCTTAAAGAGACCCAGTACTTC.

The chain employs TRBV5-1 and TRBJ2-1; 8 positions match TRBD2. V lost 5 bases, J lost 6 bases, and 7 bases stayed unmatched. Germline CDR1 reads SGHRS; CDR2 reads YFSETQ. The CDR3 length is 14 residues. CDR3 bases: TGCGCCAGCAGGATCGCGGGGGGCCTCAATGAGCAGTTCTTC. This encodes CASRIAGGLNEQFF.

This clonotype was seen a handful of times. J is TRBJ1-2 and V is TRBV28; 9 bases match TRBD1. V was pared by 6 bases and J by 2 bases, with 7 bases of the junction left unmatched. Germline V gene lookup returns CDR1 MDHEN and CDR2 SYDVKM. CDR3 length equals 15 residues. This chain's CDR3 is CASREQGAINYGYTF. The DNA for the CDR3 is TGTGCCAGCAGGGAACAGGGGGCGATCAACTATGGCTACACCTTC.

This sequence joins TRBV15 and TRBJ2-5; maybe TRBD2 (5 bases). The germline V gene has CDR1 LNHNV and CDR2 YYDKDF (reference sequence). Trimming pared 2 bases from V and 2 bases from J, leaving 15 bases between. This CDR3 contains 16 residues. The CDR3 region is CATSRTPLTTQETQYF. CDR3 DNA: TGTGCCACCAGCAGAACACCCCTGACTACTCAAGAGACCCAGTACTTC.

V is TRBV10-3 and J is TRBJ2-2; D may be TRBD2 (5 bases). The CDR3 contains 14 residues. Germline CDR1 and CDR2: ENHRY and SYGVKD. The V end was cut by 11 bases, the J end by 7 bases, with 20 bases between. DNA for the CDR3: TGTGCCGCACGCCGGGGTTCGGTAGGCGGGGAGCTGTTTTTT. Its translation: CAARRGSVGGELFF.

The chain joins TRBV9 to TRBJ2-3; tentative D call: TRBD2 (6 bases). Trimming pared 4 bases from V and 5 bases from J, leaving 11 bases between. The CDR3 runs 13 residues. Germline CDR1 SGDLS, CDR2 YYNGEE. The chain's CDR3 is CASSPLGGDTQYF. CDR3 DNA: TGTGCCAGCAGCCCTCTCGGGGGAGATACGCAGTATTTT.

This sequence joins TRBV11-1 and TRBJ1-1; D might be TRBD1 (6 bases). The CDR3 sequence is 19 residues long. The V gene lost 1 base and the J gene lost 0 bases, with 21 bases spanning the gap. Germline values: CDR1 SGHAT, CDR2 FQDESV (reference sequence). CDR3: CASSLGGGGGQQLNTEAFF. In nucleotides, the CDR3 is TGTGCCAGCAGCTTAGGAGGTGGTGGGGGGCAACAACTGAACACTGAAGCTTTCTTT.